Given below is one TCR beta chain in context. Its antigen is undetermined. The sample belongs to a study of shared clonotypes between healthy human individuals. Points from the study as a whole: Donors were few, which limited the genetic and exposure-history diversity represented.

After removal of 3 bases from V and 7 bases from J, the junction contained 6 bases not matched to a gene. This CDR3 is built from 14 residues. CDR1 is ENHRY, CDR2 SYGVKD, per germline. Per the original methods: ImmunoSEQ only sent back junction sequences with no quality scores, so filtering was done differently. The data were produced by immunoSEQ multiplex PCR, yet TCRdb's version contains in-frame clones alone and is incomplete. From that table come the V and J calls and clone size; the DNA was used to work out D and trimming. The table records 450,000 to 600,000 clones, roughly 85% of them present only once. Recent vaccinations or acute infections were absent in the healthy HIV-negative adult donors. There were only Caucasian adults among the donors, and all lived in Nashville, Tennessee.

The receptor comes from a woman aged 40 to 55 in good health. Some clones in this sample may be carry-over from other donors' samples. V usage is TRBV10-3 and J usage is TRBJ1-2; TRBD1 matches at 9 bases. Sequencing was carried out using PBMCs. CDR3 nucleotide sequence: TGTGCCATCAGTGAACTCACAGGGGGCCTTGGCTACACCTTC. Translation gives CAISELTGGLGYTF.